This TCR beta chain was captured in a study of blood T cell repertoires in COVID-19. Study background: The United States, Italy and Spain were the sources of the acute and convalescent COVID-19 samples. T cells, B-cell-depleted T cells, or PBMCs supplied cDNA or gDNA.

The ends were cut back, 8 bases at V and 5 bases at J, with 18 bases in the middle. Germline CDR1 SNHLY, CDR2 FYNNEI. The CDR3 consists of 14 residues. Original data processing: Scientists estimated how many nucleated cells there were by amplifying reference gene primers. Method: immunoSEQ multiplex PCR; TCRdb's copy keeps in-frame clones and lacks some. V and J calls and clone size are copied from that table; D and trimming were computed from the DNA. The table lists under 130,000 clones, around nine tenths of them singletons. This receptor was obtained from a woman of 80 years or more in a cohort sampled during active COVID-19. This sequence joins TRBV2 and TRBJ1-1; D unclear. The sequenced sample was peripheral blood. CDR3 region: CASRVARDWTEAFF. In nucleotides, the CDR3 is TGTGCCAGCCGGGTCGCGAGAGATTGGACTGAAGCTTTCTTT.